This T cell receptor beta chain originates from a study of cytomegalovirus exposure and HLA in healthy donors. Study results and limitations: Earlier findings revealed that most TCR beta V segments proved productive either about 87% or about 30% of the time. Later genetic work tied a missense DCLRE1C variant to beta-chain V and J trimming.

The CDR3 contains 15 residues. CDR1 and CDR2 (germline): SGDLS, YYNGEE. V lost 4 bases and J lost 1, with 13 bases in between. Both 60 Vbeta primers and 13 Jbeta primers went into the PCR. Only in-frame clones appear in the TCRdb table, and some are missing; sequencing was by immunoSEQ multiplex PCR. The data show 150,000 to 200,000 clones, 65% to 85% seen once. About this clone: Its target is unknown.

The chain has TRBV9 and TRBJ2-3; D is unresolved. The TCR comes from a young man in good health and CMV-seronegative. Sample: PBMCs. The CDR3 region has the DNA TGTGCCAGCAGCACTATCGACGGCGGCACAGATACGCAGTATTTT. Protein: CASSTIDGGTDTQYF.